These T cell receptor beta chains were read from a single sample in a study of early stage breast cancer tumors. Produced via immunoSEQ multiplex PCR; TCRdb's table is partial and in-frame only. This sample yields 25,000 to 30,000 clones, of which roughly three fifths are seen a single time; 8.5% belongs to the top ten. Sequenced: breast tumor tissue. Every receptor here comes from a person in their fifties with breast cancer. Each CDR3 is given without its conserved first and last residue. A D gene is named only where the DNA matches it firmly.

d_gene,v_gene,CDR3aa
NA,TRBV29-1,SVAESKTRNAGELF
NA,TRBV7-2,ASSLARGIPYEQY
NA,TRBV5-4,ASSSRSNRVSETQY
NA,TRBV29-1,SVVSNEQF
NA,TRBV15,ATSRDHNNEQF
NA,TRBV6-1,ASNRDLGSYGYT
NA,TRBV27,ASSLSGRANTEAF
TRBD1,TRBV25-1,ASSAPGSGQGGETQY
TRBD1,TRBV11-1,ASRGQNQETQY
NA,TRBV4-1,ASSPTGMEETQY
NA,TRBV7-3,ASSLTSQGRVY
TRBD2,TRBV11-2,ASSFTIAGGSYNEQF
TRBD2,TRBV7-9,ASSLARLAPFYEQF
NA,TRBV7-2,ASSAFGQGSYEQY
NA,TRBV5-5,ASSLMDNEQF
TRBD2,TRBV28,ASRASGRDFTDTQY
NA,TRBV10-3,AISADRSEAF
TRBD2,TRBV2,ASTPPGLAPNEQF
NA,TRBV10-3,AISELLAPAYEQY
NA,TRBV7-9,ASTPLYEQY
NA,TRBV6-7,ASRPPILGPISPSSGNTIY
NA,TRBV5-1,ASSLTGEQYNEQF
NA,TRBV4-2,ASSQKGNQPQH
NA,TRBV11-3,ASSLNYQETQY
NA,TRBV5-1,ASSLMGHSGANVLT
TRBD2,TRBV7-9,ASSLGLAGGGYTGEQY
TRBD2,TRBV5-1,ASSSTDGRAAETQY
NA,TRBV2,ASKREADTQY